These T cell receptor beta chains were read from a single sample in a study of radiotherapy plus CTLA-4 blockade in lung cancer. Profiling relied on immunoSEQ multiplex PCR, and the TCRdb table lists in-frame clones only, not all of them. The data hold around 30,000 clones, with roughly 70% observed a single time. Sequences were derived from peripheral blood, sampled from a patient treated with radiotherapy plus ipilimumab. These receptors originate from a human donor with non-small cell lung cancer who had stable disease on radiotherapy plus ipilimumab. Both conserved end residues are part of each CDR3. The order of the fields is CDR3 length, J gene, V gene, clone size, D gene, CDR3 DNA, CDR3 protein. A D gene is named only where the DNA matches it firmly. Some rows have no size entry. The others give once, few or many, or a class for an expanded clone.

19	TRBJ2-1	TRBV5-1	NA	TRBD2	TGCGCCAGCAGCTCACGGGATAGCGGGAGGTGGGGCTCCTACAATGAGCAGTTCTTC	CASSSRDSGRWGSYNEQFF
12	TRBJ1-1	TRBV6-5	few	NA	TGTGCCAGCAGACAGAAAGGCCCTGAAGCTTTCTTT	CASRQKGPEAFF
18	TRBJ1-1	TRBV6-1	NA	NA	TGTGCCAGCAGTGAATATTTTTGGACGGCCAACCGGCTCACTGAAGCTTTCTTT	CASSEYFWTANRLTEAFF
14	TRBJ2-1	TRBV5-1	NA	NA	TGCGCCAGCAGCTTCGGGAATCAATACAATGAGCAGTTCTTC	CASSFGNQYNEQFF
13	TRBJ1-2	TRBV7-2	few	NA	TGTGCCAGCAGCTTATACGGGGAGGCTGGCTACACCTTC	CASSLYGEAGYTF
13	TRBJ2-5	TRBV7-8	NA	NA	TGTGCCAGCAGCTTACGGGTTTTTGAGACCCAGTACTTC	CASSLRVFETQYF
12	TRBJ2-1	TRBV7-2	NA	NA	TGTGCCAGCAGCTTAACCCCCTTTGAGCAGTTCTTC	CASSLTPFEQFF
13	TRBJ1-1	TRBV18	NA	NA	TGTGCCAGCTCACCACAGGGGAGCACTGAAGCTTTCTTT	CASSPQGSTEAFF
14	TRBJ2-7	TRBV4-3	NA	NA	TGCGCCAGCAGCCCCCAGACGGGTACCTACGAGCAGTACTTC	CASSPQTGTYEQYF
12	TRBJ2-1	TRBV18	NA	NA	TGTGCCAGCTCGCCTACAAGGAATGAGCAGTTCTTC	CASSPTRNEQFF
15	TRBJ1-1	TRBV6-1	once	NA	TGTGCCAGCAGCAGACCGGGACCGCCGGAATTGTGGGCTTTCTTT	CASSRPGPPELWAFF